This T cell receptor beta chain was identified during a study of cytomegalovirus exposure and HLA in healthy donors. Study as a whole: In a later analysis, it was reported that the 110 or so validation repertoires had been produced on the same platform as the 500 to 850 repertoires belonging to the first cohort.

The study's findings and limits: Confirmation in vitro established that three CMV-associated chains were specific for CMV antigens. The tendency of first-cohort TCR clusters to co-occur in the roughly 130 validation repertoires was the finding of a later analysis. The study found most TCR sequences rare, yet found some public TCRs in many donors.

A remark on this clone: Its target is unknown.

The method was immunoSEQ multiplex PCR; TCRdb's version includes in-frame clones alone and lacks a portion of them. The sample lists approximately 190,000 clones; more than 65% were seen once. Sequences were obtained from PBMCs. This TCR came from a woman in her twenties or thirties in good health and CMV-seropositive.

CDR3 in DNA: TGCGCCAGCAGCTTGGTGTCGCGGAACACTGAAGCTTTCTTT. Translated, it gives CASSLVSRNTEAFF. The genes are TRBV5-1 and TRBJ1-1, with unresolved D. This CDR3 is 14 amino acids long. From germline, CDR1 is SGHRS and CDR2 YFSETQ. With 0 bases removed from V and 1 base from J, the gap between germline ends came to 7 bases.